A selection of T cell receptor beta chains follows, all from one sample in a study of metastatic and nonmetastatic thyroid tumors. TCRdb re-called the PCR reads through MiXCR. The sample has about 19,000 clones, roughly 25% seen once; the top ten hold roughly 3.3%. The specimen sequenced was blood. These receptors originate from a male donor with papillary thyroid cancer or a benign thyroid nodule (not recorded which). Some clones in this sample may be carry-over from other donors' samples. CDR3s include the opening cysteine and the closing phenylalanine or tryptophan. Fields, in order: CDR3 DNA, CDR3 protein, J gene, V gene, clone size, D gene. The D gene is left open where the match is weak. For some rows the clone size is stated as once, few or many, or as a class when expanded; others skip it.

TGCAGTGCTAGAGAGAGTAGCGGGGGGACCACCGCGGAGCTGTTTTTT,CSARESSGGTTAELFF,TRBJ2-2,TRBV20-1,medium-sized,TRBD2
TGTGCCAGCAGCTTGGGCTCGGGCGAGCAGTACTTC,CASSLGSGEQYF,TRBJ2-7,TRBV5-8,many,NA
TGTGCCAGCAGTTACTCTGCGGGCTCCAAGGGCCAGCCCCAGCATTTT,CASSYSAGSKGQPQHF,TRBJ1-5,TRBV6-5,few,NA
TGTGCCAGCAGCTTGGCCCCGGGACTCAGCTCCTACAATGAGCAGTTCTTC,CASSLAPGLSSYNEQFF,TRBJ2-1,TRBV5-6,many,NA
TGTGCCAGCAGCGTACAGGTCAGCTCCTACGAGCAGTACTTC,CASSVQVSSYEQYF,TRBJ2-7,TRBV27,medium-sized,NA
TGTGCCAGCAGCCGGGGACTAGCGGGAGGGTACACAGATACGCAGTATTTT,CASSRGLAGGYTDTQYF,TRBJ2-3,TRBV7-2,medium-sized,TRBD2
TGTGCCAGCAGAACCGGGACAGAACTTATGAACACTGAAGCTTTCTTT,CASRTGTELMNTEAFF,TRBJ1-1,TRBV3-1,many,TRBD1
TGTGCCAGCTCACCCCGACATAGTGAATGGGAGCTGTTTTTT,CASSPRHSEWELFF,TRBJ2-2,TRBV18,NA,NA
TGTGCCAGTGGCGTAGCGGGAGTGGGGGATACGCAGTATTTT,CASGVAGVGDTQYF,TRBJ2-3,TRBV19,few,TRBD2
TGCGCCAGCAGCCAAGATCTTACGAACTGGGTGAGTGAGCAGTTCTTC,CASSQDLTNWVSEQFF,TRBJ2-1,TRBV4-1,medium-sized,NA
TGTGCCAGCAGTCGCTCGACAGTGGACTCCTACGAGCAGTACTTC,CASSRSTVDSYEQYF,TRBJ2-7,TRBV6-2/TRBV6-3,medium-sized,NA
TGTGCCAGCAGTGAGGGTGACCAGTACTTC,CASSEGDQYF,TRBJ2-5,TRBV2,medium-sized,NA
TGTGCCAGCAGCTCAGGGAGTAGCGGGGGGGTCTATGAGCAGTTCTTC,CASSSGSSGGVYEQFF,TRBJ2-1,TRBV7-2,medium-sized,TRBD2
TGTGCCAGCTCACGTCGAGCCTCAGCGGGAGGGTCAGAGACCCAGTACTTC,CASSRRASAGGSETQYF,TRBJ2-5,TRBV18,few,TRBD2
TGTGCCTGGAGTATCTACCCCAACACTGAAGCTTTCTTT,CAWSIYPNTEAFF,TRBJ1-1,TRBV30,NA,NA
TGTGCCAGCAGTGTTATAGGGCAGGTTGGTTCACCCCTCCACTTT,CASSVIGQVGSPLHF,TRBJ1-6,TRBV28,medium-sized,NA
TGTGCCAGCAGCCAAGGGGCCAGGGAGAGCAATCAGCCCCAGCATTTT,CASSQGARESNQPQHF,TRBJ1-5,TRBV14,many,NA
TGTGCCAGCAGTTACGCCCACAGGGGTAGGGGCAATCAGCCCCAGCATTTT,CASSYAHRGRGNQPQHF,TRBJ1-5,TRBV6-9,few,TRBD1
TGCGCCAGCAGCTTAGGGACAGGGGAGACCGGGGAGCTGTTTTTT,CASSLGTGETGELFF,TRBJ2-2,TRBV5-1,NA,TRBD1
TGTGCCTGGGGACAGGGCCTTGCAACTAATGAAAAACTGTTTTTT,CAWGQGLATNEKLFF,TRBJ1-4,TRBV30,NA,TRBD1
TGTGCCAGCAGCCCTCCGTTACTAGCGGGAGGCGAGCAGTACTTC,CASSPPLLAGGEQYF,TRBJ2-7,TRBV7-9,NA,TRBD2
TGTGCCAGCAGTTCGACCGGGACTAGTTTCAATGAGCAGTTCTTC,CASSSTGTSFNEQFF,TRBJ2-1,TRBV12-3/TRBV12-4,few,TRBD2
TGTGCCAGCAGCTTACCCGGACTAGCGTTTACCTACAATGAGCAGTTCTTC,CASSLPGLAFTYNEQFF,TRBJ2-1,TRBV7-8,NA,TRBD2
TGTGCCACCAGTGATTCCGGGACAGGGGGCCCCGAGCAGTACTTC,CATSDSGTGGPEQYF,TRBJ2-7,TRBV24-1,NA,TRBD1
TGTGCCAGCAGCGAAGGACAGGTCGACACTGAAGCTTTCTTT,CASSEGQVDTEAFF,TRBJ1-1,TRBV9,NA,TRBD1
TGTGCCAGCAGTAGGAACCGGGACAGGGTCGACGAGCAGTACTTC,CASSRNRDRVDEQYF,TRBJ2-7,TRBV6-1,medium-sized,TRBD1
TGTGCCAGCACCCTTCAGGGCGTCCGCGGCTACACCTTC,CASTLQGVRGYTF,TRBJ1-2,TRBV2,NA,NA
TGCGCCAGCAGCCAGGCAAACGGGCTAAATTACGAGCAGTACTTC,CASSQANGLNYEQYF,TRBJ2-7,TRBV4-3,once,NA
TGTGCCAGCAGTTCCGGGGGCAGAGTTGGCTACACCTTC,CASSSGGRVGYTF,TRBJ1-2,TRBV6-2/TRBV6-3,medium-sized,NA
TGTGCCAGCAGCTTGTCGGACAGGGCGAACACTGAAGCTTTCTTT,CASSLSDRANTEAFF,TRBJ1-1,TRBV5-5,many,TRBD1
TGTGCCAGCAGCCAAGAATGGGAGACCGGACCTGGGACCCAGTACTTC,CASSQEWETGPGTQYF,TRBJ2-5,TRBV4-2,NA,NA